Below, one TCR beta chain is given with its context. The antigen is unknown. The germline V gene encodes CDR1 SGHRS and CDR2 YFSETQ. The CDR3 is 12 amino acids. Trimming removed 3 bases at V and 2 bases at J, with 4 bases between. The data originate from a study of T cell responses to AZD1222 COVID-19 vaccine. Study background: Researchers grouped second doses given at about 4 or about 12 weeks into one pool. The study, taken as a whole, reports: Researchers took repertoire samples only after the peak T cell response had come.

Some clones are missing from TCRdb's copy, which holds only in-frame ones; the method was immunoSEQ multiplex PCR. The sample carries roughly 20,000 clones, 82% recorded once. The source was peripheral blood, collected on day 0 of AZD1222 vaccination. The sequence was obtained from an adult in good health. This chain links TRBV5-1 with TRBJ2-3; the D is unclear. The CDR3 region is CASSSYTDTQYF. CDR3 DNA: TGCGCCAGCAGCTCTTACACAGATACGCAGTATTTT.